These 16 T cell receptor delta chains were all obtained from the same sample, sequenced in a study of DNA immune sequencing with unique molecular identifiers (TCRdb year 2020). Libraries were constructed by multiplex PCR. This sample was sequenced with an Illumina MiniSeq. Genomic DNA was amplified with a 32-plex assay using primers for all 8 TRDV and 4 TRDJ genes covering the CDR3. A 12-nucleotide UMI was attached over approximately 3 barcoding PCR cycles, and a second PCR was then run with Illumina adapter primers. Clonotypes were called again by TCRdb from the public reads via CATT, and duplicate nucleotide sequences were then merged into one entry. In all, the sample holds about 1,900 delta-chain clones, and 6.2% of those were seen once. The ten largest clones capture 53% of the sample. Sequenced material: gamma-delta T cells from buffy coat blood. These receptors came from a human donor in good health.

Turning to this clone: A much larger clone sits a single nucleotide away, making a read error possible. In the same sample, other DNA sequences code for this CDR3. The V gene is TRDV2, the J gene TRDJ2; 7 bases map to TRDD3. TRDJ1 explains the end of the DNA better; the J call may be wrong. Germline loops: CDR1 GEAIGNYY, CDR2 EKD. This CDR3 region has 16 residues. The CDR3 region is CACDTLGGDDTDKLIF. The CDR3 DNA sequence: TGTGCCTGTGACACCCTGGGGGGAGACGACACCGATAAACTCATCTTT.

As concerns this clone: A far larger clone lies a single base away; this is likely a read error. Other DNA sequences of this sample code for an identical CDR3. This rearrangement joins TRDV2 to TRDJ1, with 7 bases matching TRDD3. The V segment lost 3 bases and the J segment 2 bases; nucleotides outside the gene matches: 17. The CDR3 consists of 18 residues. Germline V gives CDR1 GEAIGNYY, CDR2 EKD. CDR3 protein: CACDPVLGTLPYTDKLIF. The CDR3 coding sequence is TGTGCCTGTGACCCGGTACTGGGGACTCTTCCCTATACCGATAAACTCATCTTT.

The sample holds a few counts of this clone. The amino acid sequence in TCRdb belongs to a much larger clone and departs from this DNA's translation at residue 25, likely a sequencing read error; the sequence shown is translated from the DNA. The chain has TRDV1 and TRDJ1, with 8 bases lining up with TRDD2. TCRdb lists no J gene, so it was determined here by aligning the DNA to germline. The CDR3 has 30 residues. Germline loops: CDR1 TSWWSYY, CDR2 QGS. The ends lost 1 base at V and 4 bases at J; junction bases unmatched: 50. The CDR3 region is CALGEQGPSPSYPWKGYWGFTPTYNDKLIF. CDR3 nucleotide sequence: TGTGCTCTTGGGGAACAAGGGCCCTCGCCTTCCTATCCGTGGAAGGGCTATTGGGGGTTCACGCCCACATACAACGATAAACTCATCTTT.

This clone was detected a few times. It differs at one base from a far larger clone, so likely a read error. V usage is TRDV2 and J usage is TRDJ1; 7 nucleotides line up with TRDD3. The germline gives CDR1 GEAIGNYY, CDR2 EKD. V trimming: 4 bases; J trimming: 0 bases; junction bases outside the gene matches: 10. This CDR3 has 16 amino acids. The chain's CDR3 is CACDVLGSAYTDKLIF. The CDR3 nucleotides read TGTGCCTGTGATGTACTGGGGTCCGCGTACACCGATAAACTCATCTTT.

As regards this clone: This likely reflects a read error, since a far larger clone is one base away. The rearrangement links TRDV2 to TRDJ1, with TRDD3 as a possible D gene (5 bases). This CDR3 region has 17 residues. V gave up 3 bases and J gave up 0 bases, with 19 bases separating them. Germline V gene sequence: CDR1 GEAIGNYY, CDR2 EKD. The CDR3 DNA reads TGTGCCTGTGACCCGATCTGGGATCCTCAGAACACCGATAAACTCATCTTT. Translating it yields CACDPIWDPQNTDKLIF.

Many counts were recorded for this clone. The protein held in TCRdb is that of a much larger clone and does not match this DNA's translation at residue 9, likely because of a read error; the protein shown is translated from the DNA. The DNA of the CDR3 is TGTGCTCTTGGGGTGTCCCCCCTTAGCCCTGGGGATACGAGTACCCCTCCGTACACCGATAAACTCATCTTT. This codes for CALGVSPLSPGDTSTPPYTDKLIF. The chain links TRDV1 to TRDJ1, with 9 bases that match TRDD3. TCRdb is silent on the J gene; assignment here came from matching the DNA to germline. This CDR3 has 24 amino acids. Germline V CDR1 and CDR2: TSWWSYY, QGS. The ends lost 4 bases at V and 0 bases at J; junction bases unmatched: 30.

This clone was found a few times. TCRdb's listed protein matches a much larger clone and diverges from this DNA's translation at residue 7, likely through a read error; the protein shown comes from the DNA. The genes are TRDV2 and TRDJ1; no reliable D call. There are 15 residues in the CDR3. Germline-derived CDR1 and CDR2 are GEAIGNYY and EKD. Trimming shortened V by 0 bases and J by 5 bases, and 15 bases separated the two germline ends. CDR3 sequence reads: CACDTARSPRDKLIF. DNA for the CDR3: TGTGCCTGTGACACCGCTAGGTCCCCGAGGGATAAACTCATCTTT.

This clone showed up just a few times. This DNA's translation differs at residue 15 from TCRdb's protein, which comes from a much larger clone; a read error is likely, and the protein shown is translated from the DNA. The chain combines TRDV2 with TRDJ1; 7 bases line up with TRDD3. CDR1 GEAIGNYY and CDR2 EKD come from the germline V gene. CDR3 length equals 17 residues. The CDR3 protein is CACDTVSRGGSTDKFIF. The DNA for the CDR3 is TGTGCCTGTGACACCGTAAGCCGTGGGGGAAGCACCGATAAATTCATCTTT.

Only a few counts were recorded for this clone. The translation of this DNA and the TCRdb protein of a much larger clone differ at residue 4, probably owing to a read error; the protein shown here is translated from the DNA. The V call is TRDV1, the J call TRDJ1, with 9 nucleotides matching TRDD3. TCRdb leaves out the J gene; it was filled in here by matching the DNA to germline. From germline, CDR1 is TSWWSYY and CDR2 QGS. Trimming took 8 bases from V and 0 from J; bases not matched to a gene: 34. CDR3 size: 24 residues. CDR3 nucleotides: TGTGCTCTTTGGGTGTCCCCCCTTGGCCCTGGGGATACGAGTACCCCTCCGTACACCGATAAACTCATCTTT. The encoded protein is CALWVSPLGPGDTSTPPYTDKLIF.

This clone has more than one count but fewer than ten. One base separates it from a far larger clone, so it is likely a read error. Other DNA sequences in the same sample also yield this CDR3. The chain links TRDV2 to TRDJ1; 10 bases match TRDD3. The CDR3 runs 16 residues. Germline-derived CDR1 and CDR2 are GEAIGNYY and EKD. In DNA, the CDR3 is TGCGCCTGTGACACTGTGGGTACTGGGGGATTTGAAAGACTCATCTTT. Its translation: CACDTVGTGGFERLIF.

This clone was recorded many times. The protein that TCRdb holds for this DNA derives from a much larger clone and differs from the translated DNA at residue 22, which likely indicates a read error; the protein shown here is translated from the DNA. This chain connects TRDV1 to TRDJ1; 13 nucleotides line up with TRDD3. The J gene was missing in TCRdb and was found by matching the end of the DNA to germline. After removal of 2 bases from V and 6 bases from J, the junction contained 36 bases not matched to a gene. This CDR3 has 26 amino acids. Germline-derived CDR1 and CDR2 are TSWWSYY and QGS. The CDR3 sequence is CALGESAPYHPPHWGIRGIPLNKLIF. CDR3 DNA: TGTGCTCTTGGGGAATCGGCCCCCTACCACCCCCCTCACTGGGGGATACGCGGCATACCTCTCAATAAACTCATCTTT.

About this clone: A single base is all that separates this from a far larger clone, so a read error is likely. The chain uses TRDV2 and TRDJ1; D perhaps matches TRDD3 (5 bases). Trimming stripped 1 base from V and 2 bases from J, with 25 bases between. Germline CDR1 GEAIGNYY, CDR2 EKD. The CDR3 has 19 residues. The CDR3 DNA reads TGTGCCTGTGACACTGTTCTTCGTACTGTGGGATCCCCTACCGATAAACTCATCTTT. It yields the protein CACDTVLRTVGSPTDKLIF.

This clone was detected many times. This rearrangement joins TRDV1 to TRDJ1, with 8 positions matching TRDD2. TCRdb leaves out the J gene; it was filled in here by matching the DNA to germline. The CDR3 has 25 residues. J was trimmed by 3 bases and V by 1 base; bases with no gene match: 34. Germline CDR1 and CDR2: TSWWSYY and QGS. The CDR3 here is CALGEQPGLPKSSGDSGTRSDKLIF. Written as DNA, the CDR3 is TGTGCTCTTGGGGAACAACCCGGCCTTCCTAAGAGTTCGGGGGACTCGGGCACTCGGTCCGATAAACTCATCTTT.

This clone was counted only a few times. With only one base between it and a far larger clone, this is likely a read error. This CDR3 is also generated by other DNA sequences in the sample. This chain connects TRDV2 to TRDJ3; TRDD3 matches at 13 bases. The V gene's germline CDR1 is GEAIGNYY and CDR2 EKD. The CDR3 loop spans 20 amino acids. The CDR3 protein is CACDTVLGDTQTWDTRQMFF. Here the CDR3 DNA reads TGTGCCTGTGACACCGTACTGGGGGATACGCAAACCTGGGACACGCGACAGATGTTTTTC.

In its sample, this clone was seen a few times. A far larger clone is off by one base, so a read error is likely. The chain joins TRDV2 to TRDJ1; possibly TRDD3 for D (6 bases). This CDR3 is built from 17 residues. V lost 0 bases and J 4 bases, leaving 20 bases between the germline ends. The germline CDR1 and CDR2 sequences are GEAIGNYY and EKD. CDR3 DNA sequence: TGTGCCTGTGACACCGTGCAGGATACCTGCGGCGACGATAAACTCATCTTT. Its protein is CACDTVQDTCGDDKLIF.

This clone is large. The chain couples TRDV2 to TRDJ1, with 13 positions matching TRDD3. J was trimmed by 0 bases and V by 0 bases; bases with no gene match: 6. Per the germline V gene, CDR1 is GEAIGNYY and CDR2 is EKD. This CDR3 has 18 amino acids. The CDR3 bases are TGTGCCTGTGACACCGTGGAACTGGGGGATACGTACACCGATAAACTCATCTTT. As protein: CACDTVELGDTYTDKLIF.